The 21 T cell receptor beta chains listed next were all sequenced from one sample in a study of cytomegalovirus exposure and HLA in healthy donors. With 60 Vbeta and 13 Jbeta primers, the PCR was carried out. Clones were sequenced by immunoSEQ multiplex PCR, and TCRdb holds only the in-frame ones, with some missing. In the table there are around 190,000 clones, roughly 87% of which are singletons. The sequencing input was PBMCs. Source of these receptors: a boy aged 2-15 years in good health and CMV-seronegative.

J is TRBJ2-6 and V is TRBV5-4; no firm D call. The germline V and J ends were trimmed by 7 bases and 0 bases, with 5 bases remaining between them. There are 13 residues in the CDR3. Germline-derived CDR1 and CDR2 are SGHNT and YYREEE (reference sequence). CDR3 coding DNA: TGTGCCAGCCGGAGCTCTGGGGCCAACGTCCTGACTTTC. Its protein is CASRSSGANVLTF.

The chain is built from TRBV7-2 and TRBJ1-5, with D maybe TRBD1 (6 bases). Trimming stripped 5 bases from V and 5 bases from J, with 13 bases between. Germline-derived CDR1 and CDR2 are SGHTA and FQGNSA. The CDR3 has 14 amino acids. CDR3 in DNA: TGTGCCAGCAGCGTTAGGGGGGGCCATCAGCCCCAGCATTTT. Its translation: CASSVRGGHQPQHF.

The rearrangement links TRBV6-1 to TRBJ1-2; 7 nucleotides line up with TRBD1. Germline CDR1 reads MNHNS; CDR2 reads SASEGT. This CDR3 has 13 amino acids. Losses at the gene ends were 3 bases for V and 3 bases for J; bases not matched to a gene: 1. As DNA, the CDR3 is TGTGCCAGCAGTGACACAGGGGACTATGGCTACACCTTC. Its protein is CASSDTGDYGYTF.

This clone has more than one count but fewer than ten. The genes are TRBV10-3 and TRBJ2-5, with D tentatively TRBD1 (5 bases). The CDR3 length is 17 residues. CDR1 is ENHRY and CDR2 is SYGVKD in the germline V gene. The germline V and J ends were trimmed by 6 bases and 2 bases, with 22 bases remaining between them. The CDR3 loop reads CAISPMGPTDLQETQYF. The DNA for the CDR3 is TGTGCCATCAGCCCGATGGGCCCGACAGACCTTCAAGAGACCCAGTACTTC.

V usage is TRBV11-1 and J usage is TRBJ2-7; tentatively, D is TRBD2 (5 bases). The CDR3 is 19 residues long. CDR1 is SGHAT, CDR2 FQDESV, per germline (reference sequence). The V gene lost 5 bases and the J gene lost 0 bases, with 26 bases spanning the gap. CDR3 region: CASSRAVGGFLSSSYEQYF. DNA of the CDR3: TGTGCCAGCAGCCGTGCTGTTGGAGGATTCTTATCGAGCTCCTACGAGCAGTACTTC.

In its sample, this clone was seen a few times. The rearrangement uses TRBV27 and TRBJ1-3; 7 nucleotides agree with TRBD1. The CDR3 length is 15 residues. CDR1 is MNHEY and CDR2 is SMNVEV in the germline V gene (reference sequence). Trimming took 6 bases from V and 0 from J; bases not matched to a gene: 5. CDR3 sequence (DNA): TGTGCCAGCAGACTCGCAGGGGGCTCTGGAAACACCATATATTTT. It yields the protein CASRLAGGSGNTIYF.

This clone was seen a few times. The chain joins TRBV4-1 to TRBJ1-2; D may be TRBD1 (6 bases). V shed 4 bases and J shed 6 bases, with 12 bases lying between them. The CDR3 sequence is 13 residues long. Per the germline V gene, CDR1 is MGHRA and CDR2 is YSYEKL. The CDR3 loop is CASSLVGGDGYTF. The CDR3 DNA reads as TGCGCCAGCAGCCTGGTAGGGGGTGATGGCTACACCTTC.

For this clone: Other DNA sequences in the sample encode the same CDR3. The rearrangement uses TRBV28 and TRBJ1-2; D is perhaps TRBD1 (6 bases). The CDR3 runs 13 residues. V lost 1 base to trimming and J lost 4 bases, with 7 bases between them. CDR1 is MDHEN and CDR2 is SYDVKM in the germline V gene. CDR3 region: CASSLLGGYGYTF. CDR3 sequence (DNA): TGTGCCAGCAGTTTATTAGGGGGCTATGGCTACACCTTC.

The V call is TRBV18, the J call TRBJ2-5, with a weak D call TRBD2 (6 bases). Germline V gives CDR1 KGHSH, CDR2 LQKENI. V lost 5 bases and J lost 5, with 21 bases in between. This CDR3 is 16 amino acids long. CDR3 nucleotides: TGTGCCAGCTCAGCAACCCGCGGGGTTTTAGGGGAGACCCAGTACTTC. It yields the protein CASSATRGVLGETQYF.

Only one count was recorded for this clone. The chain links TRBV2 to TRBJ1-5; a possible D gene is TRBD1 (5 bases). The CDR3 length is 14 residues. V was pared by 6 bases and J by 6 bases, with 15 bases between. Germline CDR1 and CDR2: SNHLY and FYNNEI. As DNA, the CDR3 is TGTGCCAGCAGAAAACGGGGGGAGGCTCAGCCCCAGCATTTT. This sequence encodes CASRKRGEAQPQHF.

CDR3 DNA: TGTGCCAGCAGCTTAGTAGTAGCGGTCAGGGGGCCGGAAGAGACCCAGTACTTC. Translating gives CASSLVVAVRGPEETQYF. The V call is TRBV11-2, the J call TRBJ2-5, with TRBD1 matching 8 bases. The germline CDR1 and CDR2 sequences are SGHAT and FQNNGV. CDR3 length equals 18 residues. Trimming removed 1 base from V and 3 bases from J; junction bases left unmatched: 13.

In regard to this clone: The same CDR3 is also encoded by other DNA sequences in this sample. The V gene is TRBV30, the J gene TRBJ2-7, with 7 bases lining up with TRBD2. This CDR3 has 12 amino acids. The junction had 5 bases not matched to a gene; V was cut back by 5 bases and J by 4 bases. In germline, CDR1 is GTSNPN, CDR2 SVGIG (reference sequence). CDR3 loop: CAWSGGAYEQYF. The CDR3, as DNA: TGTGCCTGGTCGGGGGGAGCGTACGAGCAGTACTTC.

This clone was detected only a few times. This chain connects TRBV5-1 to TRBJ2-3, with 10 bases fitting TRBD2. This CDR3 has 17 amino acids. After removal of 0 bases from V and 6 bases from J, the junction contained 10 bases not matched to a gene. CDR1 and CDR2 from the germline V gene are SGHRS and YFSETQ. The CDR3 protein is CASSLAEAGGEGDTQYF. In DNA form, the CDR3 reads TGCGCCAGCAGCTTGGCCGAAGCGGGGGGGGAGGGCGATACGCAGTATTTT.

This clone occurred once. The rearrangement links TRBV5-6 to TRBJ2-5; possible D gene TRBD1, 6 bases. With the DNA end fitting TRBJ2-7 better, the J assignment may be wrong. The CDR3 length is 13 residues. Germline lookup yields CDR1 SGHDT and CDR2 YYEEEE. CDR3 sequence reads: CASSLGTEYEQYF. CDR3 nucleotide sequence: TGTGCCAGCAGCTTGGGGACAGAATACGAGCAGTACTTC.

This chain links TRBV30 with TRBJ1-1, with D possibly being TRBD1 (5 bases). The CDR3 extends over 15 amino acids. Germline lookup yields CDR1 GTSNPN and CDR2 SVGIG (reference sequence). The V gene lost 0 bases and the J gene lost 5 bases, with 16 bases spanning the gap. Written as DNA, the CDR3 is TGTGCCTGGAGTGTATTGGCAGGGAGGGGTACTGAAGCTTTCTTT. Translated: CAWSVLAGRGTEAFF.

This chain joins TRBV5-8 and TRBJ2-2, with 9 bases matching TRBD1. The CDR3 runs 15 residues. With V trimmed by 3 bases and J by 3 bases, 3 bases remained unmatched. Germline V gives CDR1 SGHTS, CDR2 YDEGEE. This CDR3 reads CASSSGQGHTGELFF. CDR3 nucleotides: TGTGCCAGCAGCTCGGGACAGGGACACACCGGGGAGCTGTTTTTT.

V and J are TRBV27 and TRBJ1-3; no clear D. CDR3 length equals 17 residues. With 0 bases removed from V and 7 bases from J, the gap between germline ends came to 19 bases. Germline CDR1 is MNHEY and CDR2 is SMNVEV (reference sequence). Here the CDR3 reads CASSLSRAPQVRNTIYF. In DNA form, the CDR3 reads TGTGCCAGCAGTTTATCGAGAGCACCCCAGGTACGGAACACCATATATTTT.

The V gene is TRBV5-1, the J gene TRBJ2-3; 9 nucleotides align to TRBD1. V was clipped by 0 bases and J by 3 bases; unmatched bases: 11. The CDR3 consists of 18 residues. Per the germline V gene, CDR1 is SGHRS and CDR2 is YFSETQ. In nucleotides, the CDR3 is TGCGCCAGCAGCTTGGTAGTGTCCGGGACAGGGCTAACAGATACGCAGTATTTT. Translation: CASSLVVSGTGLTDTQYF.

A word on this clone: Different DNA sequences within this sample yield the same CDR3. V usage is TRBV5-1 and J usage is TRBJ2-7; maybe TRBD1 (5 bases). This CDR3 contains 14 residues. V gave up 2 bases and J gave up 3 bases, with 12 bases separating them. Germline V lookup: CDR1 SGHRS, CDR2 YFSETQ. CDR3 amino acids: CASSFSFTGYEQYF. The CDR3 region has the DNA TGCGCCAGCAGCTTTTCCTTCACAGGCTACGAGCAGTACTTC.

For this clone: This sample includes further DNA sequences coding for the same CDR3. The chain has TRBV5-1 and TRBJ1-1; no firm D call. V dropped 2 bases and J dropped 5 bases, with 10 bases sitting between them. Germline CDR1 SGHRS, CDR2 YFSETQ. This CDR3 has 13 amino acids. The CDR3 nucleotides read TGCGCCAGCAGCTTAGACCGGGGAACTGAAGCTTTCTTT. Encoded protein: CASSLDRGTEAFF.

V usage is TRBV5-1 and J usage is TRBJ1-2, with a possible D match to TRBD1 (6 bases). Per germline, CDR1 SGHRS and CDR2 YFSETQ. The CDR3 covers 14 residues. Trimming removed 3 bases from V and 4 bases from J, with 13 bases in between. The CDR3 loop reads CASSSTGPVYGYTF. The CDR3, as DNA: TGCGCCAGCAGCTCCACAGGGCCCGTCTATGGCTACACCTTC.